This T cell receptor beta chain was obtained from a study of response to subunit inactivated influenza vaccine. The CDR3 loop spans 14 amino acids. The germline V gene encodes CDR1 SGHNT and CDR2 YYREEE (reference sequence). The junction had 8 bases not matched to a gene; V was cut back by 4 bases and J by 5 bases. A few counts support this clonotype. From the RT-PCR reads, TCRdb called clonotypes with MiXCR, one entry per CDR3 protein. The top ten hold roughly 7.6% of the sample, which has roughly 650,000 distinct CDR3 sequences, approximately 15% seen once. Source: PBMCs from blood, taken around 14 days before vaccination. V gene TRBV5-4 combines with J gene TRBJ2-7, with 8 bases aligning to TRBD1. This TCR was recovered from a man aged 50-59 years who received an inactivated influenza vaccine. The CDR3 DNA reads as TGTGCCAGCAGCCCCCGACAGGGGTCGGACGAGCAGTACTTC. Encoded protein: CASSPRQGSDEQYF.